The T cell receptor (beta chain) under discussion was sequenced for a study of CD8+ T cells in alopecia areata. Study information: Recipients were approximately 6-10-week-old female C3H/HeJ mice grafted with skin from approximately 6-13-month-old C3H/HeJ donors with spontaneous alopecia.

Reverse transcription of extracted RNA yielded cDNA, which provided the sequencing template. Sequenced by immunoSEQ multiplex PCR; TCRdb stores in-frame clones only, minus some. This repertoire holds around 1,700 clones, and none appear only once. Study-wide findings and caveats: Scalp sample sequencing also detects resident alphabeta T cells of normal skin. Higher clonality than in normal scalp was seen in lesional scalp, especially alopecia totalis/universalis. In patients, TCRs were shared less clearly than in mice, and HLA may possibly be involved.

Within the sample, this clone is medium-sized. Its antigen is currently unknown. All gene names here are mouse names. The pooled cutaneous lymph node cells were sorted using several markers (CD4, CD8alpha, NKG2D, NKG2ACE and others). The source is a C3H/HeJ mouse with alopecia areata. MHC haplotype: H2-k. Sequencing was performed on CD8+ T cells sorted from a lymph node.

CDR3 bases read: TGCACCTGCAGTGCCGGGGGGGGCGCCGCAGAA. It translates to CTCSAGGGAAE. The entire CDR3 reads CTCSAGGGAAETLYF. This chain links TRBV1 with TRBJ2-3; 8 positions match TRBD2. The CDR3 is cut off 4 residues early in the read; its end comes from the germline J gene. In germline, CDR1 is NSQYPW, CDR2 LRSPGD (reference sequence). V was clipped by 3 bases and J by 3 bases; unmatched bases: 5. The CDR3 consists of 15 residues.